The rows below give T cell receptor beta chains drawn from one sample of a study of T cells in Graves' hyperthyroidism and ophthalmopathy. TCRdb analysed the multiplex PCR reads with MiXCR anew, one entry per CDR3 protein. The sample carries 470,000 or so distinct CDR3 sequences, less than 25% recorded once. The sample consisted of blood. These receptors all come from a man aged 18 to 30 with Graves' hyperthyroidism. Both conserved end residues are part of each CDR3.

v_call,j_call,cdr3_aa
TRBV19,TRBJ1-5,CASLHRDRNQPQHF
TRBV4-1,TRBJ2-7,CASSQVGSLYEQYF
TRBV2,TRBJ1-5,CASSEAGRGYNQPQHF
TRBV4-2,TRBJ1-4,CASSQAQPGEKLFF
TRBV6-5,TRBJ2-5,CASIRGGGETQYF
TRBV7-2,TRBJ2-7,CASSLRGGILEQYF
TRBV11-2,TRBJ2-2,CASSRTGPGELFF
TRBV4-2,TRBJ1-5,CASSQDAVINQPQHF
TRBV7-8,TRBJ1-5,CASSSPQQGNQPQHF
TRBV10-3,TRBJ1-3,CAISGTVDISGNTIYF
TRBV6-1,TRBJ1-5,CASIGQPSGNQPQHF
TRBV7-3,TRBJ1-2,CASSYWDPRGYTF
TRBV19,TRBJ1-1,CASSAGTGGSNTEAFF
TRBV12-3/TRBV12-4,TRBJ2-4,CASSQGSIQYF
TRBV28,TRBJ2-5,CASSSGLFQETQYF
TRBV6-1,TRBJ2-7,CASSEGLAGFYEQYF
TRBV6-5,TRBJ1-2,CASSYSGTENYGYTF
TRBV6-5,TRBJ1-3,CASSYTPTGVSGNTIYF
TRBV28,TRBJ1-3,CASILAGSSGNTIYF
TRBV6-4,TRBJ2-2,CASSDSGMDTGELFF
TRBV6-1,TRBJ2-7,CASSEYGSYEQYF
TRBV19,TRBJ1-3,CASSRPGQGNTIYF
TRBV11-1,TRBJ1-5,CASSSVGWAGNQPQHF
TRBV15,TRBJ1-1,CATSARSRNTEAFF
TRBV7-6,TRBJ2-1,CASSLEVSYNEQFF
TRBV12-3/TRBV12-4,TRBJ1-5,CANSLVQGRPQHF
TRBV28,TRBJ1-2,CATSPYTF
TRBV28,TRBJ2-1,CASSLSGGAYNEQFF
TRBV4-1,TRBJ2-2,CASCPPNTGELFF
TRBV15,TRBJ1-2,CATSRDRAGQGDYGYTF
TRBV20-1,TRBJ1-1,CSARGGSWRRQTEAFF
TRBV5-1,TRBJ2-5,CASQKSGFQETQYF
TRBV6-5,TRBJ1-1,CASSVGQGYTEAFF
TRBV10-3,TRBJ2-6,CATTTGSGGANALTF
TRBV11-2,TRBJ2-7,CASSSRDRGREQYF
TRBV6-5,TRBJ2-5,CASSYGLAEETQYF
TRBV6-1,TRBJ2-7,CASSTSRGAPYEQYF
TRBV4-2,TRBJ2-7,CASSQGGAGGGYEQYF
TRBV6-2/TRBV6-3,TRBJ1-5,CASSPTGQGNQPQHF
TRBV12-3/TRBV12-4,TRBJ2-7,CASSLMSEYEQYF
TRBV12-3/TRBV12-4,TRBJ1-5,CASMGGRNQPQHF
TRBV30,TRBJ1-3,CAWSVLKLIPGNTIYF
TRBV7-9,TRBJ1-1,CASSLGGRSTEAFF
TRBV7-8,TRBJ1-1,CASRHRQGAYTEAFF
TRBV10-3,TRBJ1-1,CAIRLDRGVNTEAFF
TRBV7-4,TRBJ2-7,CASSKARDKGEQYF
TRBV6-5,TRBJ2-5,CASSYSSGQETQYF
TRBV12-5,TRBJ2-7,CASGWGNISEQYF
TRBV27,TRBJ2-7,CASSSTGHEQYF
TRBV29-1,TRBJ2-5,CSVEGGSKETQYF
TRBV20-1,TRBJ1-6,CSACDSSYNSPLHF
TRBV12-3/TRBV12-4,TRBJ2-2,CASSLSRPGRAGELFF